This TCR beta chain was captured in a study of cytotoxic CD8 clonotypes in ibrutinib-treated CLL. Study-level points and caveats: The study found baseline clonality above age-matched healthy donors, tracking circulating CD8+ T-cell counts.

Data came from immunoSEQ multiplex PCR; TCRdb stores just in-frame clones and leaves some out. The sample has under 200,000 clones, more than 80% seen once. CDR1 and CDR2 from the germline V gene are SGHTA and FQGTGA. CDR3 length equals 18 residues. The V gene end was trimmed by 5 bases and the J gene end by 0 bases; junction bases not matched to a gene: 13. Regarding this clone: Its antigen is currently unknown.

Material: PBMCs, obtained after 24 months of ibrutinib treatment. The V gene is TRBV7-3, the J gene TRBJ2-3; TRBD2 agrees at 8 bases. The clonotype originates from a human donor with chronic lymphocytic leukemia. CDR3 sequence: CASSPIAGSGPSTDTQYF. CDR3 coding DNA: TGTGCCAGCAGCCCCATAGCGGGATCGGGCCCGAGCACAGATACGCAGTATTTT.